Below, 9 T cell receptor beta chains from the same sample are listed, as sequenced in a study of early T cells in non-severe SARS-CoV-2 infection. TCRdb reprocessed the 5' RACE reads via MiXCR and lists one record per CDR3 protein. In the table there are about 22,000 distinct CDR3 sequences, 4% to 4.5% of which are singletons. The sample taken for sequencing was whole blood. These receptor sequences come from an adult who was a healthcare worker with PCR-confirmed SARS-CoV-2 infection or an uninfected control (not recorded which).

This clonotype is categorized as medium-sized. In nucleotides, the CDR3 is TGTGCCAGCAGTGGATGGGGACACCCCCGTCTGCATGAGCAGTTCTTC. This encodes CASSGWGHPRLHEQFF. This chain connects TRBV6-1 to TRBJ2-1, with D perhaps matching TRBD1 (6 bases). Per the germline V gene, CDR1 is MNHNS and CDR2 is SASEGT. The CDR3 has 16 residues. Trimming removed 4 bases at V and 8 bases at J, with 21 bases between.

J is TRBJ2-7 and V is TRBV7-2, with D possibly called TRBD1 or TRBD2 (6 bases each). The CDR3 consists of 15 residues. Trimming took off 1 base at V and 2 bases at J, with 12 bases between the two ends. Germline V gives CDR1 SGHTA, CDR2 FQGNSA. CDR3 protein: CASSLVGGLTYEQYF. The CDR3 DNA reads as TGTGCCAGCAGCTTAGTAGGGGGGCTTACCTACGAGCAGTACTTC.

In this sample, this clonotype turned up many times. This chain connects TRBV7-8 to TRBJ2-2, with 8 positions matching TRBD2. This CDR3 comprises 17 residues. Germline V gene lookup returns CDR1 SGHVS and CDR2 FQNEAQ. V gave up 4 bases and J gave up 4 bases; unmatched junction bases: 11. DNA for the CDR3: TGTGCCAGCAGCTCTTCGGGGGTAGCGGGGTCCACCGGGGAGCTGTTTTTT. This codes for CASSSSGVAGSTGELFF.

This clonotype was counted many times. The chain combines TRBV7-2 with TRBJ1-6, with D perhaps TRBD1 (6 bases). Germline CDR1 is SGHTA and CDR2 is FQGNSA. This CDR3 is 17 amino acids long. Trimming left V 2 bases short and J 10 bases short, with 21 bases between. CDR3 sequence: CASSLLGGFATRSPLHF. The CDR3 DNA sequence: TGTGCCAGCAGCTTATTAGGGGGGTTTGCGACTCGCTCACCCCTCCACTTT.

V usage is TRBV11-2 and J usage is TRBJ2-1; D gene ambiguous. Germline V gives CDR1 SGHAT, CDR2 FQNNGV. V was shortened by 1 base and J by 4 bases, with 14 bases between the two germline ends. The CDR3 is made up of 16 amino acids. The CDR3 nucleotides are TGTGCCAGCAGCTTAGCGATGGGTTTGGGTTACAATGAGCAGTTCTTC. Amino acids: CASSLAMGLGYNEQFF.

This clonotype was recorded a few times. The chain carries TRBV29-1 and TRBJ2-2; no clear D gene. Germline V CDR1 and CDR2: SQVTM, ANQGSEA. V was trimmed by 5 bases and J by 0 bases, leaving 10 bases between them. The CDR3 length is 14 residues. CDR3 protein: CSVRSRPNTGELFF. The CDR3, as DNA: TGCAGCGTTCGGAGCAGGCCGAACACCGGGGAGCTGTTTTTT.

This clonotype was counted ten times or more. V usage is TRBV3-1 and J usage is TRBJ2-3; no clear D gene. Trimming removed 3 bases at V and 2 bases at J, with 9 bases between. CDR1 and CDR2 from the germline V gene are LGHDT and YNNKEL (reference sequence). The CDR3 runs to 14 residues. CDR3 nucleotides: TGTGCCAGCAGCCAGCAAATTACCACAGATACGCAGTATTTT. The encoded protein is CASSQQITTDTQYF.

This clonotype showed up just a few times. The chain carries TRBV7-6 and TRBJ1-4, with no clear D. In germline, CDR1 is SGHVS, CDR2 FNYEAQ. The ends were cut back, 1 base at V and 1 base at J, with 7 bases in the middle. This CDR3 is built from 15 residues. The CDR3 spells CASSLGSGTNEKLFF. The CDR3 coding sequence is TGTGCCAGCAGCTTAGGAAGTGGAACTAATGAAAAACTGTTTTTT.

This clonotype was detected many times. The chain joins TRBV20-1 to TRBJ1-5; 7 bases align to TRBD1. CDR1 and CDR2 from the germline V gene are DFQATT and SNEGSKA (reference sequence). V was pared by 3 bases and J by 4 bases, with 9 bases of the junction left unmatched. This CDR3 spans 15 amino acids. The CDR3 DNA sequence: TGCAGTGCTAGCCGCGAGGCAGGGGGGAATCAGCCCCAGCATTTT. Encoded protein: CSASREAGGNQPQHF.